The T cell receptor (beta chain) described here comes from a study of blood T cell repertoires in COVID-19. Study background: The United States, Italy and Spain provided the acute and convalescent COVID-19 samples.

Cohort allocation depended upon clinical history that participants reported. Trimming stripped 1 base from V and 6 bases from J, with 13 bases between. Germline V gene data show CDR1 as SGHRS and CDR2 as YFSETQ. This CDR3 is 15 amino acids long. Source study methods: Amplification of reference gene primers provided the estimated nucleated cell counts. Using immunoSEQ multiplex PCR, the repertoire was profiled, and TCRdb retains in-frame clones only, with some absent. V and J calls and clone size follow that table, whereas D and trimming were derived from the DNA. The sample consists of under 250,000 clones, 80% to 90% of them appearing once.

The specimen sequenced was PBMCs or T cells enriched from blood (not recorded which). The gene calls are TRBV5-1 and TRBJ2-2, with D tentatively TRBD2 (5 bases). The TCR was taken from a middle-aged woman who had been exposed to COVID-19. CDR3 nucleotide sequence: TGCGCCAGCAGCTTGTACGGGGATGTGGCCGGGGAGCTGTTTTTT. Amino acids: CASSLYGDVAGELFF.